This T cell receptor beta chain originates from a study of T-cell reconstitution after alpha-beta-depleted transplantation in children (dated by TCRdb to the mid-2010s). For the wider study: Using TCR repertoire profiling, the study followed T-cell immune reconstitution in a quantitative way in children after TCRalphabeta/CD19-depleted allogeneic hematopoietic cell transplantation.

The CDR3 numbers 16 residues from cysteine through phenylalanine. The retained sequence is limited to the CDR3, 48 bases, with the frame set at the first base. Deletion took 4 bases off V and 8 bases off J, with a span of 21 bases between the germline ends. The germline V gene (reference sequence) gives CDR1 as LGHDT and CDR2 as YNNKEL. The treatment or condition label for this specimen denotes: allogeneic hematopoietic cell transplantation with graft depleted of TCRalphabeta T cells and CD19 B cells. The transplant recipients were children given TCRalphabeta/CD19-depleted allogeneic hematopoietic cell grafts. Libraries were prepared through PCR. Sequencing took place on an Illumina HiSeq 2500. TCR library preparation used molecular barcoding, with unique molecular identifiers applied to normalize quantification of the TCRbeta repertoire. The public reads were run again by TCRdb, first through fastp at Q25 and then through MiXCR, and only productive beta chains were kept. Each CDR3 protein gets just one entry, which takes the most common genes and DNA from the rows behind it. This sample is represented by approximately 500,000 distinct CDR3 sequences; over 9.5% of them were singletons. The ten largest make up about 2.1% of the sample.

Paper-wide results and their limitations: In some patients, the high TCRbeta diversity seen at day 60 was put down to recipient T cells and intrathymic progenitors that had survived conditioning. The apparently early recovery of alphabetaT-cell counts about two months after transplant reportedly depended on only several hundred rapidly expanded clones that came from non-depleted graft cells. Hyperexpanded clone frequencies declined over subsequent months; after one year, T-cell counts and TCRbeta diversity were mostly attributed to newly produced T cells.

There are many counts of this clonotype. Its target antigen remains unknown. Per-nucleotide qualities are absent, and no much larger clonotype sits a single base away. The sequences come from PBMCs, collected before TCRalphabeta/CD19-depleted stem cell transplant. This receptor was identified in a child aged 2 to 9 with inherited bone marrow failure, due to receive a stem cell transplant. The chain is assembled from TRBV3-1 and TRBJ2-1; a tentative D call is TRBD2 (5 bases match). The CDR3 in this case is CASSLSGSAKRYEQFF. The DNA sequence reads TGTGCCAGCAGCCTAAGCGGTAGCGCCAAAAGGTATGAGCAGTTCTTC.